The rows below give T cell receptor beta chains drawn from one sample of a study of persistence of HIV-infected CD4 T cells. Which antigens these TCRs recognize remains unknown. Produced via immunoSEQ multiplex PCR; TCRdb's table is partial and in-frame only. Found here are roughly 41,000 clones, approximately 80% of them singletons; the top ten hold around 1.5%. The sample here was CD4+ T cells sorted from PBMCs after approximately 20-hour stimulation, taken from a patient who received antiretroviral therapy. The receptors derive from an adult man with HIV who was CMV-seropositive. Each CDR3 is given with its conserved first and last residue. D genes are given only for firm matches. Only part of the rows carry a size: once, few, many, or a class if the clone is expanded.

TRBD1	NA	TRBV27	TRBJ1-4	CASSLILSTDRFEKLFF	TGTGCCAGCAGCCTGATCCTCTCTACGGACAGGTTTGAAAAACTGTTTTTT
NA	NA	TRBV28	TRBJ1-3	CASSLRGNTIYF	TGTGCCAGCAGTTTAAGGGGAAACACCATATATTTT
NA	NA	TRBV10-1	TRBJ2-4	CASSDPGSAKNIQYF	TGCGCCAGCAGTGATCCGGGTTCGGCCAAAAACATTCAGTACTTC
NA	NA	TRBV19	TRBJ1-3	CASSSGSTGNTIYF	TGTGCCAGTAGTTCGGGTTCTACTGGAAACACCATATATTTT
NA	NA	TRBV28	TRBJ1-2	CASSSTENYGYTF	TGTGCCAGCAGCTCGACAGAAAACTATGGCTACACCTTC
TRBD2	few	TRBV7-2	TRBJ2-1	CASSLEGTSGRFYNEQFF	TGTGCCAGCAGCTTAGAGGGGACTAGCGGGCGCTTTTACAATGAGCAGTTCTTC
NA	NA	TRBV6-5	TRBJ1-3	CASSYRAGSSGNTIYF	TGTGCCAGCAGTTACAGGGCAGGGAGCTCTGGAAACACCATATATTTT
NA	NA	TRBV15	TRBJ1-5	CATQQSNNQPQHF	TGTGCCACCCAGCAGAGCAACAATCAGCCCCAGCATTTT
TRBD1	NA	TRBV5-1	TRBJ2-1	CASSLWGRDRENEQFF	TGCGCCAGCAGCTTGTGGGGGAGAGACAGGGAAAATGAGCAGTTCTTC
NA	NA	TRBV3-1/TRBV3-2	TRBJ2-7	CASSPHAGNEQYF	TGTGCCAGCAGCCCTCATGCAGGGAACGAGCAGTACTTC
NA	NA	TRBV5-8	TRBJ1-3	CASSLRRVGIGNTIYF	TGTGCCAGCAGCTTGCGGAGGGTCGGAATTGGAAACACCATATATTTT